What follows describes a single TCR beta chain. Its antigen is undetermined. The CDR3 totals 12 residues. Germline V CDR1 and CDR2: SGHAT, FQDESV (reference sequence). V was cut by 5 bases and J by 5 bases, with 9 bases left in between. This sample is drawn from a study of T cell responses to AZD1222 COVID-19 vaccine. The assay was immunoSEQ multiplex PCR, and TCRdb's table has in-frame clones only and misses some. The data contain 95,000 to 110,000 clones, around 92% of them seen just once; the ten biggest clones take up about 8.1%. Study-level results: Scientists sampled the repertoires only once the peak T cell response had passed.

Material: peripheral blood, obtained 28 days after the second AZD1222 dose. This chain links TRBV11-1 with TRBJ2-5; D not certain. The clonotype was recovered from an adult who received the AZD1222 COVID-19 vaccine. The CDR3 DNA reads as TGTGCCAGCAGCCTTGTAAGGGAGACCCAGTACTTC. Translated: CASSLVRETQYF.